This TCR beta chain is from a study of OX40 agonist ivuxolimab in advanced cancers. Overall study results and limits: On average, a greater number of expanded clones characterised CD8+ T cells relative to CD4+.

Worth noting for this clone: What it recognizes is unknown.

Baseline, cycle 4 day 1, and cycle 7 day 1 were the blood sampling points. Clones were read by immunoSEQ multiplex PCR, and TCRdb kept only the in-frame ones, dropping some. In the table there are 55,000 to 90,000 clones, 88% of which are singletons. Trimming removed 2 bases from V and 4 bases from J, with 17 bases in between. The length of the CDR3 is 16 residues. Per the germline V gene, CDR1 is MNHNS and CDR2 is SASEGT. The chain has TRBV6-1 and TRBJ1-2, with D possibly being TRBD1 (6 bases). The origin of this receptor is an adult with an advanced solid tumor such as melanoma, head and neck, liver or kidney cancer. Material: CD4+ or CD8+ T cells sorted from blood, obtained in a trial of the OX40 agonist ivuxolimab. CDR3 nucleotides: TGTGCCAGCAGTGAACGGGACACGTCTTTTGCCTATGGCTACACCTTC. This translates into CASSERDTSFAYGYTF.